Presented here are 19 T cell receptor beta chains from one specimen sequenced in a study of metastatic and nonmetastatic thyroid tumors. Not a single patient had been given any form of treatment at any point before undergoing thyroid surgery. TCRdb re-clonotyped the PCR reads through MiXCR. Found here are 50,000 or so clones, more than 20% of them singletons; the top ten hold 3% to 3.5%. Sequences were obtained from blood. All receptors derive from a male donor with papillary thyroid cancer or a benign thyroid nodule (not recorded which). Some clones in this sample may be carry-over from other donors' samples.

This clone was counted at least ten times. The V call is TRBV5-1, the J call TRBJ2-5; D possibly corresponds to TRBD2 (5 bases). CDR3 length: 16 amino acids. CDR1 is SGHRS and CDR2 is YFSETQ in the germline V gene. Trimming pared 5 bases from V and 2 bases from J, leaving 19 bases between. DNA for the CDR3: TGCGCCAGCAGTTGGACTTCTAGTAACTTACAAGAGACCCAGTACTTC. Amino acid sequence: CASSWTSSNLQETQYF.

This clone has a handful of counts. This chain uses TRBV10-2 with TRBJ2-7; D not resolved. The CDR3 has 13 amino acids. Germline CDR1 is WSHSY and CDR2 is SAAADI. The germline V and J ends were trimmed by 0 bases and 6 bases, with 9 bases remaining between them. The CDR3 loop is CASSESMGIEQYF. CDR3 bases: TGCGCCAGCAGTGAGTCGATGGGGATCGAGCAGTACTTC.

The chain combines TRBV27 with TRBJ2-1; D might be TRBD1 or TRBD2, each matching 5 bases. The CDR3 loop spans 13 amino acids. Per the germline V gene, CDR1 is MNHEY and CDR2 is SMNVEV (reference sequence). Trimming stripped 7 bases from V and 9 bases from J, with 16 bases between. This CDR3 is CASMRGIGAEQFF. In DNA form, the CDR3 reads TGTGCCAGCATGAGAGGTATCGGGGCTGAGCAGTTCTTC.

The chain combines TRBV12-3 or TRBV12-4 with TRBJ2-7, with unresolved D. This CDR3 has 13 amino acids. V lost 6 bases, J lost 1 base, and 10 bases lay in between. The CDR3 region is CASRLDHSYEQYF. The CDR3 nucleotides read TGTGCCAGCAGACTTGACCATTCCTACGAGCAGTACTTC.

The chain recombines TRBV18 with TRBJ2-7; D is unclear. The CDR3 has 15 residues. Deletions cut 4 bases from V and 5 bases from J, with 18 bases between. Germline loops: CDR1 KGHSH, CDR2 LQKENI. The CDR3 DNA reads TGTGCCAGCTCACTCGCCGCACCCCCAGCGAACGAGCAGTACTTC. Its protein is CASSLAAPPANEQYF. The complete variable domain, with remaining parts taken from reference TRBV18 and TRBJ2-7, reads NAGVMQNPRHLVRRRGQEARLRCSPMKGHSHVYWYRQLPEEGLKFMVYLQKENIIDESGMPKERFSAEFPKEGPSILRIQQVVRGDSAAYFCASSLAAPPANEQYFGPGTRLTVT.

The chain is built from TRBV7-3 and TRBJ2-7; the D gene is possibly TRBD2 (6 bases). This CDR3 region has 15 residues. The germline V and J ends were trimmed by 8 bases and 7 bases, with 24 bases remaining between them. The V gene's germline CDR1 is SGHTA and CDR2 FQGTGA. The CDR3 DNA sequence: TGTGCCAGCGCCGCTCCCCCCGGGGGAATCGGAGAGCAGTACTTC. Amino acid sequence: CASAAPPGGIGEQYF.

The rearrangement joins TRBV5-1 to TRBJ1-2; 7 bases are shared with TRBD1. CDR3 length: 14 residues. From germline, CDR1 is SGHRS and CDR2 YFSETQ. The V gene end was trimmed by 1 base and the J gene end by 9 bases; junction bases not matched to a gene: 9. The DNA of the CDR3 is TGCGCCAGCAGCTTGTTTTCAGGGGGATTCTGCTACACCTTC. The encoded protein is CASSLFSGGFCYTF.

This clone came up many times. The junction shows a germline mismatch at one end, possibly a read error. The sample contains more than one DNA sequence encoding this CDR3. The chain links TRBV2 to TRBJ2-1, with TRBD1 matching 10 bases. The CDR3 totals 15 residues. CDR1 is SNHLY, CDR2 FYNNEI, per germline. CDR3 region: CASRPGQGSGDEQFF. The CDR3 bases are TGCGCCAGCAGGCCGGGACAGGGGAGCGGGGATGAGCAGTTCTTC.

This clone has at least ten counts. This rearrangement joins TRBV7-3 to TRBJ2-1; D possibly matches TRBD1 or TRBD2 (5 bases each). In germline, CDR1 is SGHTA, CDR2 FQGTGA. CDR3 size: 13 residues. Between the trimmed V and J ends, which lost 5 bases and 10 bases, there was a span of 15 bases. CDR3 sequence: CASSDPGAQEQFF. CDR3 sequence (DNA): TGTGCCAGCAGCGACCCCGGGGCGCAGGAGCAGTTCTTC.

Judged by abundance, this clone is medium-sized. V and J are TRBV30 and TRBJ1-2; a possible D gene is TRBD1 (5 bases). The germline V gene has CDR1 GTSNPN and CDR2 SVGIG (reference sequence). This CDR3 region has 11 residues. Trimming took off 5 bases at V and 7 bases at J, with 11 bases between the two ends. The CDR3 here is CAWVSGFGYTF. The CDR3 DNA reads TGTGCCTGGGTGTCAGGGTTTGGCTACACCTTC.

The chain couples TRBV20-1 to TRBJ1-1; 10 positions agree with TRBD1. V lost 5 bases, J lost 7 bases, and 13 bases stayed unmatched. This CDR3 has 15 residues. The germline V gene encodes CDR1 DFQATT and CDR2 SNEGSKA (reference sequence). CDR3: CSAPTGTGAGIEAFF. The CDR3 nucleotides are TGCAGTGCTCCAACCGGGACAGGGGCTGGGATTGAAGCTTTCTTT.

V and J are TRBV20-1 and TRBJ2-5, with 8 bases aligning to TRBD1. The CDR3 spans 15 residues. The V segment lost 8 bases and the J segment 6 bases; nucleotides outside the gene matches: 17. The germline CDR1 and CDR2 sequences are DFQATT and SNEGSKA (reference sequence). CDR3 loop: CSPVFDRGGVKTQYF. CDR3 in DNA: TGCAGTCCAGTATTCGACAGGGGAGGTGTAAAGACCCAGTACTTC.

This clone occurred many times. J is TRBJ2-3 and V is TRBV29-1; 9 bases fit TRBD2. Germline assignment: CDR1 SQVTM and CDR2 ANQGSEA. Trimming removed 4 bases from V and 0 bases from J; junction bases left unmatched: 11. The CDR3 spans 17 residues. In DNA form, the CDR3 reads TGCAGCGTTGGGGGGACTAGCTATACGCAGAGCACAGATACGCAGTATTTT. Translated: CSVGGTSYTQSTDTQYF.

This clone was observed many times. This rearrangement joins TRBV13 to TRBJ1-2, with a tentative D call TRBD1 (5 bases). CDR3 length: 14 residues. The germline V gene encodes CDR1 PRHDT and CDR2 FYEKMQ (reference sequence). Trimming left V 1 base short and J 3 bases short, with 9 bases between. The CDR3 nucleotides read TGTGCCAGCAGCTTAGTTGCCAGGGACTATGGCTACACCTTC. This gives the protein CASSLVARDYGYTF. Drawing the rest from reference TRBV13 and TRBJ1-2, the complete variable domain is AAGVIQSPRHLIKEKRETATLKCYPIPRHDTVYWYQQGPGQDPQFLISFYEKMQSDKGSIPDRFSAQQFSDYHSELNMSSLELGDSALYFCASSLVARDYGYTFGSGTRLTVV.

This clone occurred a few times. A much bigger clone sits one base away, suggesting this may be a read error. The chain uses TRBV12-3 or TRBV12-4 and TRBJ2-7; 9 bases align to TRBD1. The length of the CDR3 is 13 residues. V was clipped by 6 bases and J by 3 bases; unmatched bases: 3. CDR3 residues: CASSPGQGYEQYF. The CDR3, as DNA: TGTGCCAGCAGCCCGGGACAGGGCTACGAGCAGTACTTC.

This sequence joins TRBV18 and TRBJ2-7; 7 positions match TRBD1. V was pared by 3 bases and J by 6 bases, with 5 bases of the junction left unmatched. Per the germline V gene, CDR1 is KGHSH and CDR2 is LQKENI. The CDR3 runs 13 residues. CDR3 in DNA: TGTGCCAGCTCACCTGCGGACAGGTCCGAGCAGTACTTC. This sequence encodes CASSPADRSEQYF. The full variable domain, with the rest looked up from reference TRBV18 and TRBJ2-7, is NAGVMQNPRHLVRRRGQEARLRCSPMKGHSHVYWYRQLPEEGLKFMVYLQKENIIDESGMPKERFSAEFPKEGPSILRIQQVVRGDSAAYFCASSPADRSEQYFGPGTRLTVT.

This clone was recorded many times. This chain joins TRBV5-1 and TRBJ1-3, with D perhaps TRBD1 (6 bases). V was pared by 0 bases and J by 0 bases, with 10 bases between. The germline V gene encodes CDR1 SGHRS and CDR2 YFSETQ. This CDR3 region has 16 residues. As DNA, the CDR3 is TGCGCCAGCAGCTTGGCACAGGGTAGCTCTGGAAACACCATATATTTT. Encoded protein: CASSLAQGSSGNTIYF.

This clone occurred a few times. The chain recombines TRBV12-3 or TRBV12-4 with TRBJ2-1; 9 nucleotides match TRBD1. The CDR3 is made up of 14 amino acids. The J segment lost 9 bases and the V segment lost 7 bases, leaving 10 bases of the junction unmatched. The CDR3 DNA follows: TGTGCCAGCACCCCCGGGACAGGGTCGGGTGAGCAGTTCTTC. Its protein product is CASTPGTGSGEQFF.

At least ten counts were recorded for this clone. The chain links TRBV28 to TRBJ2-2, with a tentative D call TRBD2 (6 bases). CDR3 length equals 16 residues. The V gene lost 3 bases and the J gene lost 3 bases, with 14 bases spanning the gap. Germline V gene lookup returns CDR1 MDHEN and CDR2 SYDVKM. The DNA of the CDR3 is TGTGCCAGCAGTTTGGTTTGGAGGGAGGACACCGGGGAGCTGTTTTTT. As protein: CASSLVWREDTGELFF.